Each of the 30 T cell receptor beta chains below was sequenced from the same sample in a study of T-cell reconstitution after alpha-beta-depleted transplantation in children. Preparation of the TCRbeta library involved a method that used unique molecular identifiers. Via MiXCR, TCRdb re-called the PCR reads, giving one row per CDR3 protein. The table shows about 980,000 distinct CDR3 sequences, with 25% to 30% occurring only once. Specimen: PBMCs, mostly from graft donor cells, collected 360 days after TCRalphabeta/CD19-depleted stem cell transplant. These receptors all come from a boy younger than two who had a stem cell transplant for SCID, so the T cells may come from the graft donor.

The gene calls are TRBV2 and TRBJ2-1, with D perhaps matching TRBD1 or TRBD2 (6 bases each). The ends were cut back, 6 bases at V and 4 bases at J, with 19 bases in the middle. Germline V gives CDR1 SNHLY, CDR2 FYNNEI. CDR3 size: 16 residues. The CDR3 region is CASRGFRRGEYNEQFF. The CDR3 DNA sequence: TGTGCCAGCAGGGGATTTAGGAGGGGGGAGTACAATGAGCAGTTCTTC.

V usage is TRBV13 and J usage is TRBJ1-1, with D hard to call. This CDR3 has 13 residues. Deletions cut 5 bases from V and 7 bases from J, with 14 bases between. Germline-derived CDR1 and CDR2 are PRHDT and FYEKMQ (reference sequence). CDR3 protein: CASSPDVGVEAFF. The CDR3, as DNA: TGTGCCAGCAGCCCCGATGTCGGAGTTGAAGCTTTCTTT.

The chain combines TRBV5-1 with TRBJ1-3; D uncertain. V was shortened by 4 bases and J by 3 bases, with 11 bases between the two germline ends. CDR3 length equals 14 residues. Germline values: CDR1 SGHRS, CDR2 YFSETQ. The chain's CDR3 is CASSPWAYGNTIYF. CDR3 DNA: TGCGCCAGCAGCCCTTGGGCATATGGAAACACCATATATTTT.

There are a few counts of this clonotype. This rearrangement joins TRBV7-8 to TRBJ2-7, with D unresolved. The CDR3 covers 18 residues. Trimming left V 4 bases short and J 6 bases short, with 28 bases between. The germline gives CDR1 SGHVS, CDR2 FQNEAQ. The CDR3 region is CASSSPRAGRLKRLEQYF. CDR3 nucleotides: TGTGCCAGCAGCTCCCCAAGGGCTGGTAGGTTAAAACGTCTCGAGCAGTACTTC.

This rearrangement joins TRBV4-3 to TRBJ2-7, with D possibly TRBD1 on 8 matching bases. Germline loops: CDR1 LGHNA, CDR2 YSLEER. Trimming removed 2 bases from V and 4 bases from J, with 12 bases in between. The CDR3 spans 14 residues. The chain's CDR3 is CASSQTGGGYEQYF. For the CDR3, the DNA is TGCGCCAGCAGCCAAACAGGGGGAGGGTACGAGCAGTACTTC.

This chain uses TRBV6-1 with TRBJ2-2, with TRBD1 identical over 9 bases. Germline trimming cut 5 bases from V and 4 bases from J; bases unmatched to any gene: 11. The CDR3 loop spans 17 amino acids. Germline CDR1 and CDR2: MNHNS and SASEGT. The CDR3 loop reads CASSPRDRVKGTGELFF. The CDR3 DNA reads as TGTGCCAGCAGTCCCCGGGACAGGGTGAAGGGCACCGGGGAGCTGTTTTTT.

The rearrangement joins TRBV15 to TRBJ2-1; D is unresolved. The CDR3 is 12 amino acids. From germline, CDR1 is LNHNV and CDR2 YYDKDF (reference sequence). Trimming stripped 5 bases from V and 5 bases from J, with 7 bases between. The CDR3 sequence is CATSPWDNEQFF. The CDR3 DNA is TGTGCCACCAGCCCGTGGGACAATGAGCAGTTCTTC.

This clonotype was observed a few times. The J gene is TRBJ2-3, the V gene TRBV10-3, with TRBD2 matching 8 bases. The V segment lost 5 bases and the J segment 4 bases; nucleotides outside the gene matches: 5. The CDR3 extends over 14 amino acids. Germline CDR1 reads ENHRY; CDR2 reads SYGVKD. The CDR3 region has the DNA TGTGCCATCAGTTTTAGCGGGGACTCAGATACGCAGTATTTT. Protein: CAISFSGDSDTQYF.

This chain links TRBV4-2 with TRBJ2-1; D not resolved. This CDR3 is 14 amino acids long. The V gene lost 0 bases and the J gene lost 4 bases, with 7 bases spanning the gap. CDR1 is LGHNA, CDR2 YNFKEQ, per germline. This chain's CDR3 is CASSQDSVYNEQFF. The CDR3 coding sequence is TGTGCCAGCAGCCAAGATTCAGTTTACAATGAGCAGTTCTTC.

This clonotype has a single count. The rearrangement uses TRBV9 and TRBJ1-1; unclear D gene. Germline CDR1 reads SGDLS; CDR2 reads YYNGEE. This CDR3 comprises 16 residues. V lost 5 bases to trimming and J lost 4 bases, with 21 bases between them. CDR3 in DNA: TGTGCCAGCAGTACCCATGCAGCGCTCATGGGCACTGAAGCTTTCTTT. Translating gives CASSTHAALMGTEAFF. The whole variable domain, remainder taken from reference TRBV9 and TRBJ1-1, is DSGVTQTPKHLITATGQRVTLRCSPRSGDLSVYWYQQSLDQGLQFLIQYYNGEERAKGNILERFSAQQFPDLHSELNLSSLELGDSALYFCASSTHAALMGTEAFFGQGTRLTVV.

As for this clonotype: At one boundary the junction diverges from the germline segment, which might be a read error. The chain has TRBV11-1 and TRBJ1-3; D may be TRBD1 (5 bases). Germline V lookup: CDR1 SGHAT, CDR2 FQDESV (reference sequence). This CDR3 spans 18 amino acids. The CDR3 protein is CASSLGSAGQGVGNPIYF. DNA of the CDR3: TGTGCCAGCAGCTTAGGATCGGCGGGCCAGGGAGTTGGAAACCCCATATATTTT.

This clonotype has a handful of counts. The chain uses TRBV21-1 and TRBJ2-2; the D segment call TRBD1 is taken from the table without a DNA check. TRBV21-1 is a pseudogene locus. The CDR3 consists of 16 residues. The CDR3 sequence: CASSKGGGGNTGELFF. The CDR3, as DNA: TGTGCCAGCAGCAAGGGTGGAGGGGGGAACACCGGGGAGCTGTTTTTT.

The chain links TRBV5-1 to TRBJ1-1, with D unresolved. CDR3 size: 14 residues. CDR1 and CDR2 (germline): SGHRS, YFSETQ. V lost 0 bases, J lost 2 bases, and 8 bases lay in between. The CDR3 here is CASSLGPENTEAFF. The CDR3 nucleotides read TGCGCCAGCAGCTTGGGCCCGGAAAACACTGAAGCTTTCTTT.

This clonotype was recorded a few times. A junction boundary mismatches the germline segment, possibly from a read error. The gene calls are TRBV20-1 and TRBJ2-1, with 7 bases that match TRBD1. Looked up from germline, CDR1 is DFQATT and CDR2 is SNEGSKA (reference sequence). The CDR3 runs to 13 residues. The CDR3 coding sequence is TGCAGTGCTAGAGATCGAGGGACAGCCCCAGGGGTCTTC. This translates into CSARDRGTAPGVF.

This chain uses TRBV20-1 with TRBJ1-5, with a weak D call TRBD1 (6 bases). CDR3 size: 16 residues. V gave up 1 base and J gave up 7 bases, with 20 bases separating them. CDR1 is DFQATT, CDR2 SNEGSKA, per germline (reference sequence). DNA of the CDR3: TGCAGTGCTAGAGGGGAACATGGGGGGGGCAGACAGCCCCAGCATTTT. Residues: CSARGEHGGGRQPQHF.

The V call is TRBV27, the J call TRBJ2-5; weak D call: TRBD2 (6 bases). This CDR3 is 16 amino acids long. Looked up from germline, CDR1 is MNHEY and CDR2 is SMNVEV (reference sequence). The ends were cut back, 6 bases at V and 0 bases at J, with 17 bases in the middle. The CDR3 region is CASSGPGTPYQETQYF. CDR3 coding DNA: TGTGCCAGCAGCGGGCCCGGGACTCCGTACCAAGAGACCCAGTACTTC.

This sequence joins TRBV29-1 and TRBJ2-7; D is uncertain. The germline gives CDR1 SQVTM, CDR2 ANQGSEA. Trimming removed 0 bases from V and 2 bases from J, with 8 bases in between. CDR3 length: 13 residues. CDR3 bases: TGCAGCGTTGAAGATAGCAAAGCCTACGAGCAGTACTTC. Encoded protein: CSVEDSKAYEQYF.

The DNA for the CDR3 is TGCGCCAGCAGCTTGTATGCTAGCGGGGGGCCAAACTCCTACGAGCAGTACTTC. Its protein is CASSLYASGGPNSYEQYF. This chain connects TRBV5-1 to TRBJ2-7; 11 nucleotides align to TRBD2. The J segment lost 0 bases and the V segment lost 1 base, leaving 9 bases of the junction unmatched. The CDR3 loop spans 18 amino acids. Germline lookup yields CDR1 SGHRS and CDR2 YFSETQ. The full variable domain, its missing parts supplied by reference TRBV5-1 and TRBJ2-7, is KAGVTQTPRYLIKTRGQQVTLSCSPISGHRSVSWYQQTPGQGLQFLFEYFSETQRNKGNFPGRFSGRQFSNSRSEMNVSTLELGDSALYLCASSLYASGGPNSYEQYFGPGTRLTVT.

CDR3 DNA: TGCAGTGCTAGAGTGACGGGGTTGCTGTTTTTT. This codes for CSARVTGLLFF. The V call is TRBV20-1, the J call TRBJ1-4; no firm D call. This CDR3 region has 11 residues. The V gene lost 1 base and the J gene lost 14 bases, with 11 bases spanning the gap. Germline loops: CDR1 DFQATT, CDR2 SNEGSKA (reference sequence).

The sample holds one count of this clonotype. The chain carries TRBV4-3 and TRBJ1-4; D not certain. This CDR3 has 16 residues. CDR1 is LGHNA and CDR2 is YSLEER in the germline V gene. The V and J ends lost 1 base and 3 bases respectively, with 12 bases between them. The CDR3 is CASSQVLGRANEKLFF. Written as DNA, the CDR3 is TGCGCCAGCAGCCAAGTTTTGGGGAGGGCTAATGAAAAACTGTTTTTT.

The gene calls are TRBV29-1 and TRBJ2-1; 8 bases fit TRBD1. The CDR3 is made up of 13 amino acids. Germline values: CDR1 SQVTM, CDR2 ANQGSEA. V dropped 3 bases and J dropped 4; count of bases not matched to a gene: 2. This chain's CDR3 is CSVDWTGYNEQFF. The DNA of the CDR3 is TGCAGCGTTGATTGGACAGGGTACAATGAGCAGTTCTTC.

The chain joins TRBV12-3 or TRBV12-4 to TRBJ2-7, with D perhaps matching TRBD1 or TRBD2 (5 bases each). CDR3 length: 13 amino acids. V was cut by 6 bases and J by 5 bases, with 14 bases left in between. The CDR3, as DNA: TGTGCCAGCAGCCAGGGAGCTCGGGACGAGCAGTACTTC. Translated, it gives CASSQGARDEQYF.

CDR3 loop: CATRRRGPLNSPLHF. CDR3 nucleotide sequence: TGTGCCACCCGACGCCGGGGGCCTCTTAATTCACCCCTCCACTTT. The V gene is TRBV6-1, the J gene TRBJ1-6; D might be TRBD1 (6 bases). The V gene lost 10 bases and the J gene lost 6 bases, with 19 bases spanning the gap. CDR1 MNHNS and CDR2 SASEGT come from the germline V gene. The CDR3 has 15 residues.

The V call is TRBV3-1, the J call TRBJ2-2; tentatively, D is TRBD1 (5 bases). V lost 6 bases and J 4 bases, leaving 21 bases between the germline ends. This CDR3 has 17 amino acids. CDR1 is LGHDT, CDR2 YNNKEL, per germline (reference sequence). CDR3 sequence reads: CASSPMGLYSATGELFF. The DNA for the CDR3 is TGTGCCAGCAGTCCAATGGGGCTCTATTCCGCCACCGGGGAGCTGTTTTTT. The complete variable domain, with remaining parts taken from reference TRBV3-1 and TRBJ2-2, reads DTAVSQTPKYLVTQMGNDKSIKCEQNLGHDTMYWYKQDSKKFLKIMFSYNNKELIINETVPNRFSPKSPDKAHLNLHINSLELGDSAVYFCASSPMGLYSATGELFFGEGSRLTVL.

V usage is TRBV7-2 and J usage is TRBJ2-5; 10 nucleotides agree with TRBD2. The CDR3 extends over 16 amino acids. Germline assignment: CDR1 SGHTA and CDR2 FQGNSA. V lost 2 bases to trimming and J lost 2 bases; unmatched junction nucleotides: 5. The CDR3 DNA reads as TGTGCCAGCAGCTTATTTAGCGGGGGGCTTCAAGAGACCCAGTACTTC. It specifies CASSLFSGGLQETQYF.

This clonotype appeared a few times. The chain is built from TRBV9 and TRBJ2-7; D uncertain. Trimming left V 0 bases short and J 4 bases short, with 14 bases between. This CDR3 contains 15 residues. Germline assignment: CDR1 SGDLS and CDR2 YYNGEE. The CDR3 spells CASSVGPDLGYEQYF. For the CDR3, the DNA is TGTGCCAGCAGCGTAGGTCCTGATCTTGGGTACGAGCAGTACTTC.

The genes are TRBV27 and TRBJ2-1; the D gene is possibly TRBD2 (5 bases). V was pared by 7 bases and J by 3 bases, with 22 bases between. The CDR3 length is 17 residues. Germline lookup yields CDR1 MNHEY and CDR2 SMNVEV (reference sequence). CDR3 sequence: CASTKPLAGIGYNEQFF. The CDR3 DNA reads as TGTGCCAGCACCAAACCCCTTGCCGGGATCGGCTACAATGAGCAGTTCTTC.

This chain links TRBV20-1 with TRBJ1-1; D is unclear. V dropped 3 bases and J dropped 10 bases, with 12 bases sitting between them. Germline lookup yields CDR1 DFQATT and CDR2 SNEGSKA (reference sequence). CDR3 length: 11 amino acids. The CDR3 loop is CSARSWARAFF. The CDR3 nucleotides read TGCAGTGCTAGGAGTTGGGCGAGAGCTTTCTTT.

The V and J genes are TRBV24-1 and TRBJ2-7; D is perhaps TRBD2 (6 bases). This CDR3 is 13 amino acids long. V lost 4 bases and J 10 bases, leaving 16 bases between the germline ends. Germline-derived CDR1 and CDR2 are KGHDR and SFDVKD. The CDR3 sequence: CATSDPLSGLQYF. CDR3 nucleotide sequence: TGTGCCACCAGTGACCCACTCTCGGGACTCCAGTACTTC.

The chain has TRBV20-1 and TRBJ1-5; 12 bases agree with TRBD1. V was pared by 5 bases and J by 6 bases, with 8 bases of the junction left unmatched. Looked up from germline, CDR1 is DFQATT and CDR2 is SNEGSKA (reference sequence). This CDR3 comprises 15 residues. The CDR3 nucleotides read TGCAGTGCTCCGGGACAGGGGGCTAATAGTCAGCCCCAGCATTTT. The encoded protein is CSAPGQGANSQPQHF.